This TCR beta chain was sequenced in a study of shared clonotypes between healthy human individuals. Libraries were prepared by immunoSEQ multiplex PCR; TCRdb keeps only in-frame clonotypes and omits some of them. This sample has 660,000 or so clones, with approximately 96% found just once. Naive CD8 cells lacked CD45RO and underwent positive selection for CCR7, leaving out terminally differentiated effector memory CD45RA+ cells. From germline, CDR1 is SGDLS and CDR2 YYNGEE. This CDR3 comprises 17 residues. Trimming cost V 0 bases and J 0 bases; bases outside gene matches: 6. This TCR came from a woman in her 30s in good health. The sequencing input was naive CD8+ T cells sorted from blood. This sequence joins TRBV9 and TRBJ2-3; 8 nucleotides match TRBD2. CDR3 protein: CASSVATSGPSTDTQYF. The CDR3 nucleotides read TGTGCCAGCAGCGTAGCCACTAGCGGACCTAGCACAGATACGCAGTATTTT.